The clone carrying this T cell receptor beta chain was counted between two and nine times. Its antigen is unidentified. This specimen belongs to a study of a mutant IDH1 vaccine in newly diagnosed glioma. Overall study context: Of treated patients, roughly 62% were men and approximately 40% women, averaging 40.4 years. Receipt of radiotherapy, temozolomide, or both preceded the study, and most received both.

Documented time point: week 47, end of study. A single vaccine dose contained 300 ug of mutant IDH1 20-mer peptide, and topical imiquimod was used with it. The study gave patients eight vaccinations in weeks 1, 3, 5, 7, 11, 15, 19, 23. Method: immunoSEQ multiplex PCR; TCRdb's copy keeps in-frame clones and lacks some. This sample carries around 50,000 clones, about four fifths of them seen once, and the ten largest clones take about 4.3%. V gave up 5 bases and J gave up 6 bases; unmatched junction bases: 7. The CDR3 is 13 residues long. Looked up from germline, CDR1 is LNHDA and CDR2 is SQIVND (reference sequence).

The chain uses TRBV19 and TRBJ2-7; 7 bases line up with TRBD1. This receptor was taken from a woman younger than 45 with glioma. Some clones in this sample may be carry-over from other donors' samples. The source material was PBMCs, sampled from a glioma patient whose treatment included an IDH1 peptide vaccine. The CDR3 sequence: CASSSTGKGEQYF. In DNA, the CDR3 is TGTGCCAGTAGTTCGACAGGGAAGGGCGAGCAGTACTTC.